This T cell receptor beta chain was documented in a study of blood T cell repertoires in COVID-19. Study background: The origin of the acute and convalescent COVID-19 samples was the United States, Italy and Spain.

Per the original data handling: Amplification from reference gene primers served as the basis for estimated nucleated cell counts. The protocol was immunoSEQ multiplex PCR, while the TCRdb copy is restricted to in-frame clones and leaves out a portion. The V and J calls and clone size come from that table; D and trimming were worked out from the DNA. In the table there are a few hundred thousand clones, approximately 80% of which are singletons. This CDR3 has 15 amino acids. With 4 bases clipped from V and 8 bases from J, the junction kept 11 bases outside the gene matches. Germline-derived CDR1 and CDR2 are MNHEY and SVGAGI.

This sequence originates from a woman between 35 and 50 years old who had recovered from COVID-19. V and J are TRBV6-5 and TRBJ1-2; 9 bases line up with TRBD1. The sample consisted of peripheral blood. The CDR3 protein is CASSLHRGRNGGYTF. DNA for the CDR3: TGTGCCAGCAGTTTACACAGGGGGCGCAATGGGGGCTACACCTTC.